The following is a T cell receptor (beta chain) sequence with its context. As yet, its antigen is unknown. Clones were sequenced by immunoSEQ multiplex PCR, and TCRdb holds only the in-frame ones, with some missing. The sample carries approximately 120,000 clones, more than 70% recorded once. The sample originates from a study of T cell responses to AZD1222 COVID-19 vaccine. Germline V gives CDR1 KGHSH, CDR2 LQKENI. The V gene end was trimmed by 6 bases and the J gene end by 0 bases; junction bases not matched to a gene: 9. CDR3 length: 18 residues. Study conclusions and caveats: Only after the peak T cell response were repertoires sampled.

This chain uses TRBV18 with TRBJ2-1, with 12 bases lining up with TRBD2. The material sequenced was peripheral blood, taken on day 0 of AZD1222 vaccination. The TCR was taken from an adult in good health. The CDR3 DNA follows: TGTGCCAGCTCGACCCTCGGACTAGCGGGACCCTCCTACAATGAGCAGTTCTTC. This gives the protein CASSTLGLAGPSYNEQFF.